A selection of T cell receptor beta chains follows, all from one sample in a study of blood T cell repertoires in COVID-19. Using immunoSEQ multiplex PCR, the repertoire was profiled, and TCRdb retains in-frame clones only, with some absent. This sample has roughly 400,000 clones, with approximately 87% found just once. The sequenced material came from peripheral blood. These receptors were obtained from a woman in her fifties or sixties with COVID-19, enrolled during active disease. The CDR3 runs from the conserved cysteine through the conserved F or W. Each record gives: V gene, D gene, clone size, J gene, CDR3 protein, CDR3 DNA. The D gene is left open where the match is weak. Clone sizes are given selectively: once, few, many, or a class where the clone is expanded.

v_gene: TRBV7-2; d_gene: TRBD1; abundance: NA; j_gene: TRBJ2-3; CDR3aa: CASSPRTGLDTQYF; CDR3nt: TGTGCCAGCAGCCCCCGGACAGGGTTGGATACGCAGTATTTT
v_gene: TRBV29-1; d_gene: NA; abundance: NA; j_gene: TRBJ1-1; CDR3aa: CSVGTPNTEAFF; CDR3nt: TGCAGCGTCGGGACACCGAACACTGAAGCTTTCTTT
v_gene: TRBV21-1; d_gene: NA; abundance: NA; j_gene: TRBJ1-1; CDR3aa: CAPKNWRTEAFF; CDR3nt: TGTGCCCCCAAAAATTGGAGGACTGAAGCTTTCTTT
v_gene: TRBV9; d_gene: TRBD2; abundance: NA; j_gene: TRBJ2-5; CDR3aa: CASSVEGLAEETQYF; CDR3nt: TGTGCCAGCAGCGTAGAGGGACTAGCGGAAGAGACCCAGTACTTC
v_gene: TRBV5-1; d_gene: NA; abundance: once; j_gene: TRBJ2-6; CDR3aa: CASSLGGPGANVLTF; CDR3nt: TGCGCCAGCAGCTTGGGGGGGCCTGGGGCCAACGTCCTGACTTTC
v_gene: TRBV5-1; d_gene: TRBD2; abundance: NA; j_gene: TRBJ2-5; CDR3aa: CASSLSGGASETQYF; CDR3nt: TGCGCCAGCAGCCTTAGCGGGGGGGCCTCAGAGACCCAGTACTTC
v_gene: TRBV19; d_gene: NA; abundance: NA; j_gene: TRBJ1-2; CDR3aa: CASRLGANYGYTF; CDR3nt: TGTGCCAGTAGGCTAGGGGCGAACTATGGCTACACCTTC
v_gene: TRBV7-2; d_gene: TRBD2; abundance: NA; j_gene: TRBJ2-2; CDR3aa: CASSPRAGGPTGELFF; CDR3nt: TGTGCCAGCAGCCCCCGGGCGGGGGGGCCAACCGGGGAGCTGTTTTTT
v_gene: TRBV29-1; d_gene: NA; abundance: once; j_gene: TRBJ1-1; CDR3aa: CSVGAGMNTEAFF; CDR3nt: TGCAGCGTTGGAGCAGGAATGAACACTGAAGCTTTCTTT
v_gene: TRBV25-1; d_gene: TRBD1; abundance: NA; j_gene: TRBJ1-2; CDR3aa: CASSATGTANYGYTF; CDR3nt: TGTGCCAGCAGTGCCACAGGGACAGCTAACTATGGCTACACCTTC
v_gene: TRBV5-1; d_gene: TRBD1; abundance: once; j_gene: TRBJ1-1; CDR3aa: CASSFLNTGQEKAFF; CDR3nt: TGCGCCAGCAGCTTCCTTAATACCGGACAGGAAAAAGCTTTCTTT
v_gene: TRBV4-1; d_gene: TRBD2; abundance: NA; j_gene: TRBJ2-3; CDR3aa: CASSQDRLAGDTDTQYF; CDR3nt: TGCGCCAGCAGCCAAGATCGCCTAGCGGGGGACACAGATACGCAGTATTTT
v_gene: TRBV25-1; d_gene: TRBD1; abundance: few; j_gene: TRBJ1-2; CDR3aa: CASSELGQMSYGYTF; CDR3nt: TGTGCCAGCAGTGAATTGGGACAGATGAGCTATGGCTACACCTTC
v_gene: TRBV4-1; d_gene: TRBD1; abundance: once; j_gene: TRBJ1-2; CDR3aa: CASSLGTGGYGYGYTF; CDR3nt: TGCGCCAGCAGCCTCGGGACAGGGGGCTATGGCTATGGCTACACCTTC
v_gene: TRBV5-6; d_gene: TRBD2; abundance: once; j_gene: TRBJ2-3; CDR3aa: CASSFETSGGKSTDTQYF; CDR3nt: TGTGCCAGCAGCTTTGAGACTAGCGGGGGGAAAAGCACAGATACGCAGTATTTT
v_gene: TRBV19; d_gene: NA; abundance: NA; j_gene: TRBJ1-6; CDR3aa: CASSQRDSPLHF; CDR3nt: TGTGCCAGTAGTCAGAGGGATTCACCCCTCCACTTT
v_gene: TRBV5-4; d_gene: NA; abundance: NA; j_gene: TRBJ1-1; CDR3aa: CASSPRGEIKTEAFF; CDR3nt: TGTGCCAGCAGCCCCCGGGGGGAAATCAAAACTGAAGCTTTCTTT
v_gene: TRBV6-5; d_gene: TRBD2; abundance: NA; j_gene: TRBJ2-1; CDR3aa: CASSYIRGGSEQFF; CDR3nt: TGTGCCAGCAGTTATATTCGGGGGGGGAGTGAGCAGTTCTTC
v_gene: TRBV6-5; d_gene: NA; abundance: NA; j_gene: TRBJ1-1; CDR3aa: CASSRQRNTEAFF; CDR3nt: TGTGCCAGCAGTCGTCAGCGGAACACTGAAGCTTTCTTT
v_gene: TRBV13; d_gene: NA; abundance: NA; j_gene: TRBJ1-2; CDR3aa: CASSLTGNYGYTF; CDR3nt: TGTGCCAGCAGCTTAACAGGGAACTATGGCTACACCTTC
v_gene: TRBV5-1; d_gene: NA; abundance: once; j_gene: TRBJ2-7; CDR3aa: CASSRGGAHEQYF; CDR3nt: TGCGCCAGCAGCCGTGGGGGGGCCCACGAGCAGTACTTC
v_gene: TRBV6-4; d_gene: NA; abundance: NA; j_gene: TRBJ1-5; CDR3aa: CASRRTVPLSNQPQHF; CDR3nt: TGTGCCAGTAGAAGGACAGTCCCTCTTAGCAATCAGCCCCAGCATTTT
v_gene: TRBV4-1; d_gene: NA; abundance: NA; j_gene: TRBJ1-4; CDR3aa: CASSQDRGATNEKLFF; CDR3nt: TGCGCCAGCAGCCAAGACAGGGGTGCAACTAATGAAAAACTGTTTTTT
v_gene: TRBV18; d_gene: NA; abundance: NA; j_gene: TRBJ2-7; CDR3aa: CASSSQSNSYEQYF; CDR3nt: TGTGCCAGCTCGAGCCAAAGTAACAGTTACGAGCAGTACTTC
v_gene: TRBV6-2/TRBV6-3; d_gene: TRBD2; abundance: once; j_gene: TRBJ2-7; CDR3aa: CASSYPTSGGTYEQYF; CDR3nt: TGTGCCAGCAGTTACCCCACTAGCGGGGGAACCTACGAGCAGTACTTC
v_gene: TRBV3-1/TRBV3-2; d_gene: TRBD1; abundance: NA; j_gene: TRBJ2-2; CDR3aa: CASSQSLLTGTSGRELFF; CDR3nt: TGTGCCAGCAGCCAATCACTTTTGACAGGGACCTCTGGCCGGGAGCTGTTTTTT
v_gene: TRBV2; d_gene: TRBD2; abundance: NA; j_gene: TRBJ2-3; CDR3aa: CASSLGGLAGIYTDTQYF; CDR3nt: TGTGCCAGCAGCTTGGGAGGACTAGCGGGGATTTACACAGATACGCAGTATTTT
v_gene: TRBV3-1/TRBV3-2; d_gene: TRBD2; abundance: NA; j_gene: TRBJ2-3; CDR3aa: CASSQRLAGGADTQYF; CDR3nt: TGTGCCAGCAGCCAAAGACTAGCGGGGGGAGCAGATACGCAGTATTTT
v_gene: TRBV18; d_gene: NA; abundance: NA; j_gene: TRBJ1-6; CDR3aa: CASSPRQGQASPLHF; CDR3nt: TGTGCCAGCTCACCAAGGCAGGGCCAGGCTTCACCCCTCCACTTT
v_gene: TRBV14; d_gene: NA; abundance: NA; j_gene: TRBJ1-4; CDR3aa: CASSRALREKLFF; CDR3nt: TGTGCCAGCAGCCGGGCCCTCAGGGAAAAACTGTTTTTT
v_gene: TRBV12-1; d_gene: NA; abundance: NA; j_gene: TRBJ2-7; CDR3aa: CASTVASVAYEQYF; CDR3nt: TGTGCCAGCACCGTTGCCAGCGTTGCCTACGAGCAGTACTTC
v_gene: TRBV5-1; d_gene: NA; abundance: NA; j_gene: TRBJ1-3; CDR3aa: CASSVTSQGNTIYF; CDR3nt: TGCGCCAGCAGCGTCACTAGCCAGGGAAACACCATATATTTT
v_gene: TRBV21-1; d_gene: NA; abundance: NA; j_gene: TRBJ2-7; CDR3aa: CASSKNRERPSTYEQYF; CDR3nt: TGTGCCAGCAGCAAAAACAGGGAGAGGCCTTCTACCTACGAGCAGTACTTC
v_gene: TRBV11-2; d_gene: TRBD1; abundance: NA; j_gene: TRBJ1-4; CDR3aa: CASSLMTGLNEKLFF; CDR3nt: TGTGCCAGCAGCTTAATGACAGGGCTAAATGAAAAACTGTTTTTT
v_gene: TRBV4-2; d_gene: TRBD1; abundance: once; j_gene: TRBJ2-7; CDR3aa: CASSPRQGAYEQYF; CDR3nt: TGTGCCAGCAGCCCACGACAGGGGGCCTACGAGCAGTACTTC
v_gene: TRBV18; d_gene: NA; abundance: few; j_gene: TRBJ1-1; CDR3aa: CASSQGIGEEAFF; CDR3nt: TGTGCCAGCTCCCAGGGGATAGGGGAAGAAGCTTTCTTT
v_gene: TRBV3-1/TRBV3-2; d_gene: NA; abundance: NA; j_gene: TRBJ1-5; CDR3aa: CASSQSPVLSNQPQHF; CDR3nt: TGTGCCAGCAGCCAATCTCCGGTCCTTAGCAATCAGCCCCAGCATTTT
v_gene: TRBV29-1; d_gene: NA; abundance: NA; j_gene: TRBJ1-1; CDR3aa: CSVIRDWNTEAFF; CDR3nt: TGCAGCGTAATCCGGGACTGGAACACTGAAGCTTTCTTT
v_gene: TRBV5-1; d_gene: NA; abundance: NA; j_gene: TRBJ1-2; CDR3aa: CASSLGGPNYGYTF; CDR3nt: TGCGCCAGCAGCTTGGGGGGGCCTAACTATGGCTACACCTTC
v_gene: TRBV28; d_gene: NA; abundance: NA; j_gene: TRBJ1-1; CDR3aa: CTSSRYTPKFLFEAFF; CDR3nt: TGTACCAGCAGCCGATACACCCCCAAGTTCCTCTTTGAAGCTTTCTTT
v_gene: TRBV28; d_gene: TRBD1; abundance: NA; j_gene: TRBJ2-3; CDR3aa: CASSFRSRGQDTQYF; CDR3nt: TGTGCCAGCAGTTTTAGATCCAGGGGGCAGGATACGCAGTATTTT
v_gene: TRBV3-1/TRBV3-2; d_gene: NA; abundance: once; j_gene: TRBJ1-5; CDR3aa: CASSLRDTANQPQHF; CDR3nt: TGTGCCAGCAGCTTACGGGACACAGCCAATCAGCCCCAGCATTTT
v_gene: TRBV10-2; d_gene: NA; abundance: NA; j_gene: TRBJ2-1; CDR3aa: CASSEISSYNEQFF; CDR3nt: TGCGCCAGCAGTGAAATCAGCTCCTACAATGAGCAGTTCTTC
v_gene: TRBV5-1; d_gene: TRBD2; abundance: NA; j_gene: TRBJ2-7; CDR3aa: CASSLVSGGQGEQYF; CDR3nt: TGCGCCAGCAGCTTGGTCAGCGGGGGTCAGGGAGAGCAGTACTTC
v_gene: TRBV19; d_gene: NA; abundance: NA; j_gene: TRBJ2-1; CDR3aa: CASRRLGLENNEQFF; CDR3nt: TGTGCCAGTAGGAGGCTGGGACTCGAAAACAATGAGCAGTTCTTC
v_gene: TRBV18; d_gene: NA; abundance: NA; j_gene: TRBJ1-2; CDR3aa: CASSPPGTWGNYGYTF; CDR3nt: TGTGCCAGCTCACCACCCGGGACTTGGGGGAACTATGGCTACACCTTC
v_gene: TRBV6-5; d_gene: NA; abundance: NA; j_gene: TRBJ2-7; CDR3aa: CASSYSNRLIGEQYF; CDR3nt: TGTGCCAGCAGTTACTCGAACAGATTAATTGGCGAGCAGTACTTC
v_gene: TRBV24-1; d_gene: NA; abundance: NA; j_gene: TRBJ1-4; CDR3aa: CATSDSGYEKLFF; CDR3nt: TGTGCCACCAGTGACTCGGGGTATGAAAAACTGTTTTTT
v_gene: TRBV20-1; d_gene: TRBD1; abundance: NA; j_gene: TRBJ2-7; CDR3aa: CSASGPGQGDEQYF; CDR3nt: TGCAGTGCTAGTGGCCCGGGACAGGGCGACGAGCAGTACTTC
v_gene: TRBV7-2; d_gene: NA; abundance: NA; j_gene: TRBJ2-1; CDR3aa: CASSPAGPYNEQFF; CDR3nt: TGTGCCAGCAGCCCCGCAGGGCCATACAATGAGCAGTTCTTC
v_gene: TRBV9; d_gene: TRBD1; abundance: once; j_gene: TRBJ1-2; CDR3aa: CASSGGQDNYGYTF; CDR3nt: TGTGCCAGCAGCGGGGGACAGGATAACTATGGCTACACCTTC
v_gene: TRBV6-5; d_gene: NA; abundance: few; j_gene: TRBJ1-1; CDR3aa: CASREMNTEAFF; CDR3nt: TGTGCCAGCAGGGAGATGAACACTGAAGCTTTCTTT
v_gene: TRBV28; d_gene: NA; abundance: NA; j_gene: TRBJ1-1; CDR3aa: CASTLAQAAKAEAFF; CDR3nt: TGTGCCAGCACCCTAGCCCAGGCCGCGAAGGCTGAAGCTTTCTTT
v_gene: TRBV6-6; d_gene: TRBD1; abundance: NA; j_gene: TRBJ2-3; CDR3aa: CASSRETGETDTQYF; CDR3nt: TGTGCCAGCAGTAGAGAGACAGGGGAAACAGATACGCAGTATTTT
v_gene: TRBV18; d_gene: NA; abundance: NA; j_gene: TRBJ2-1; CDR3aa: CASSPRVGEQFF; CDR3nt: TGTGCCAGCTCACCCCGAGTCGGTGAGCAGTTCTTC